These 6 T cell receptor beta chains came from one sample sequenced in a study of T cell repertoires in cytomegalovirus infection. TCRdb used MiXCR to reprocess the reads, holding one entry per CDR3 protein. The sample has nearly 550,000 distinct CDR3 sequences; approximately 17% are singletons. Material for sequencing was CD8+ T cells from PBMCs. The source is a human donor in good health (CMV status not recorded). Some clones in this sample may be carry-over from other donors' samples.

This clonotype was detected ten times or more. The chain is built from TRBV7-6 and TRBJ2-7; TRBD2 aligns across 13 bases. The CDR3 covers 17 residues. CDR1 and CDR2 (germline): SGHVS, FNYEAQ. Trimming took 5 bases from V and 4 from J; bases not matched to a gene: 11. Written as DNA, the CDR3 is TGTGCCAGCAGCCTTGGACTAGCGGGGGCCCCGGGATACGAGCAGTACTTC. It specifies CASSLGLAGAPGYEQYF.

This clonotype has at least ten counts. The chain is built from TRBV6-2 or TRBV6-3 and TRBJ2-1; 11 bases are a match to TRBD2. V shed 5 bases, J shed 3 bases, and the junction held 0 bases outside the gene matches. There are 14 residues in the CDR3. Germline V gene data show CDR1 as MNHEY and CDR2 as SVGEGT. The CDR3 is CASSGTSGYNEQFF. The CDR3, as DNA: TGTGCCAGCAGTGGGACTAGCGGCTACAATGAGCAGTTCTTC.

This clonotype was seen a few times. J is TRBJ2-3 and V is TRBV7-3, with 9 bases matching TRBD1. The V gene end was trimmed by 4 bases and the J gene end by 0 bases; junction bases not matched to a gene: 2. The CDR3 has 15 amino acids. From germline, CDR1 is SGHTA and CDR2 FQGTGA. CDR3 sequence (DNA): TGTGCCAGCAGCTGGACAGGGGTCAGCACAGATACGCAGTATTTT. Encoded protein: CASSWTGVSTDTQYF.

V is TRBV20-1 and J is TRBJ2-3, with 8 bases lining up with TRBD2. CDR3 size: 14 residues. Per the germline V gene, CDR1 is DFQATT and CDR2 is SNEGSKA (reference sequence). The V segment lost 3 bases and the J segment 3 bases; nucleotides outside the gene matches: 5. The CDR3 spells CSASGGADTDTQYF. The CDR3 region has the DNA TGCAGTGCTAGCGGGGGGGCAGATACAGATACGCAGTATTTT.

Many counts were recorded for this clonotype. This chain uses TRBV12-3 or TRBV12-4 with TRBJ2-1; 12 nucleotides line up with TRBD2. The V gene end was trimmed by 6 bases and the J gene end by 5 bases; junction bases not matched to a gene: 11. CDR3 length: 17 amino acids. The CDR3 DNA is TGTGCCAGCAGCCTGCCCCGGGCTAGCGGGGGGGACAATGAGCAGTTCTTC. As protein: CASSLPRASGGDNEQFF.

This clonotype showed up just a few times. The rearrangement joins TRBV7-9 to TRBJ1-1, with D possibly matching TRBD1 (6 bases). Per the germline V gene, CDR1 is SEHNR and CDR2 is FQNEAQ (reference sequence). Trimming shortened V by 0 bases and J by 5 bases, and 10 bases separated the two germline ends. The CDR3 runs to 14 residues. The CDR3 nucleotides read TGTGCCAGCAGCTTAGCGCGGGGGCTGACTGAAGCTTTCTTT. It specifies CASSLARGLTEAFF.